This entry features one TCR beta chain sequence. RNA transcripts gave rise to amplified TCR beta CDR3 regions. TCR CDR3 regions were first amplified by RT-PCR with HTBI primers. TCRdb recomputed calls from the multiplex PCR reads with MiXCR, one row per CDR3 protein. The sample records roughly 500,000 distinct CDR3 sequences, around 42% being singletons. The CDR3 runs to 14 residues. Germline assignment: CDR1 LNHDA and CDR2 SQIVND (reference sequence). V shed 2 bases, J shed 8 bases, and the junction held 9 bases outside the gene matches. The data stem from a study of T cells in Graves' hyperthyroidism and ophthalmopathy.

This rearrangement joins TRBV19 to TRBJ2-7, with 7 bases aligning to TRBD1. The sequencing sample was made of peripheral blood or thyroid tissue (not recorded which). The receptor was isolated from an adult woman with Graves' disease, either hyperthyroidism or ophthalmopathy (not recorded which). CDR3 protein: CASSINQDRSQQYF. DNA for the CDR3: TGTGCCAGTAGTATAAATCAGGACAGGTCACAGCAGTACTTC.